This TCR beta chain was documented in a study of blood T cell repertoires in COVID-19. Overall study context: COVID-19 samples, acute and convalescent, were from the United States, Italy and Spain.

Authors' data handling: Scientists estimated how many nucleated cells there were by amplifying reference gene primers. Only in-frame clones appear in the TCRdb table, and some are missing; sequencing was by immunoSEQ multiplex PCR. Clonal size and the V and J genes are those of that table, whereas D and trimming came from the DNA. The repertoire holds approximately 210,000 clones, around four fifths seen once, with around 1% in the top ten. The CDR3 is 17 residues long. With 3 bases removed from V and 2 bases from J, the gap between germline ends came to 19 bases. Per germline, CDR1 SGHTA and CDR2 FQGNSA.

The TCR was taken from a man in his 60s with COVID-19, enrolled during active disease. J is TRBJ1-1 and V is TRBV7-2, with D perhaps TRBD1 (5 bases). Sequencing input: peripheral blood. The CDR3 coding sequence is TGTGCCAGCAGCTTCGGGATGGGGGGAGCCCCCAACACTGAAGCTTTCTTT. This codes for CASSFGMGGAPNTEAFF.